Listed below are T cell receptor beta chains from one sample, sequenced in a study of T cells in tumors after PD-1 blockade. Only in-frame clones appear in the TCRdb table, and some are missing; sequencing was by immunoSEQ multiplex PCR. The sample has about 15,000 clones; around 62% are singletons. The sample in question was tumor tissue, obtained after anti-PD-1 treatment. Every receptor here comes from a human donor with cutaneous squamous cell carcinoma. Both conserved end residues are part of each CDR3. D genes are given only for firm matches. Only some rows state a clone size, as once, few, many or a class for expanded clones.

d_gene	j_gene	abundance	v_gene	CDR3nt	CDR3aa
NA	TRBJ2-7	NA	TRBV29-1	TGCAGCGTCCCCGGGACACCCTCCTACGAGCAGTACTTC	CSVPGTPSYEQYF
TRBD2	TRBJ2-2	NA	TRBV9	TGTGCCAGCAGCGTTGGACTAGCGGGTAATACAAAGAACACCGGGGAGCTGTTTTTT	CASSVGLAGNTKNTGELFF
NA	TRBJ2-2	few	TRBV3-1/TRBV3-2	TGTGCCAGCAGCCACCCCCTAAGCAGGGGCCGCGATCCCGGGGAGCTGTTTTTT	CASSHPLSRGRDPGELFF
TRBD1	TRBJ1-5	NA	TRBV6-2/TRBV6-3	TGTGCCAGCAGTTACCCGGGACAGGGGGCTCGCAATCAGCCCCAGCATTTT	CASSYPGQGARNQPQHF
NA	TRBJ2-7	NA	TRBV6-5	TGTGCCAGCAGTTACTCGGGGGACATTAGCGAGCAGTACTTC	CASSYSGDISEQYF
NA	TRBJ2-3	NA	TRBV18	TGTGCCAGCTCACCACTCCAGCGGGTGAGCACAGATACGCAGTATTTT	CASSPLQRVSTDTQYF
NA	TRBJ1-1	NA	TRBV27	TGTGCCAGCAGTTTATTCCAGGGTTACACTGAAGCTTTCTTT	CASSLFQGYTEAFF
NA	TRBJ1-1	NA	TRBV18	TGTGCCAGCTCTCTGGACAGGAACACTGAAGCTTTCTTT	CASSLDRNTEAFF
TRBD1	TRBJ2-7	once	TRBV6-7	TGTGCCAGCGGGACAGGGGGCTACGAGCAGTACTTC	CASGTGGYEQYF
TRBD2	TRBJ2-1	medium-sized	TRBV7-9	TGTGCCAGCAGCTTAGCGGAGGGAGGGATGAATGAGCAGTTCTTC	CASSLAEGGMNEQFF
NA	TRBJ1-6	once	TRBV10-2	TGCGCCAGCAGCGCACAGGGTAATAATTCACCCCTCCACTTT	CASSAQGNNSPLHF
TRBD1	TRBJ1-1	NA	TRBV7-6	TGTGCCAGCAGCCCGACAGGGGGCCAGGGCACTGAAGCTTTCTTT	CASSPTGGQGTEAFF
NA	TRBJ2-1	few	TRBV11-3	TGTGCCAGCAGCTTAGCCCTTAATTCCAATGAGCAGTTCTTC	CASSLALNSNEQFF
NA	TRBJ2-3	few	TRBV19	TGTGCCAGTAGTATCTCTCTGGTGGGAGGGGGCTCAGATACGCAGTATTTT	CASSISLVGGGSDTQYF
NA	TRBJ1-1	NA	TRBV7-2	TGTGCCAGCAGCCCCCAGTACTTGAACACTGAAGCTTTCTTT	CASSPQYLNTEAFF
NA	TRBJ1-1	NA	TRBV5-1	TGCGCCAGCAGCCCGGAAGTTGGACAGAGGAACACTGAAGCTTTCTTT	CASSPEVGQRNTEAFF
TRBD2	TRBJ2-2	few	TRBV7-3	TGTGCCAGCAGCCGACTGGTCGGGACTAGCGGGAGGAACACCGGGGAGCTGTTTTTT	CASSRLVGTSGRNTGELFF
TRBD1	TRBJ1-6	once	TRBV19	TGTGCCAGTACAGAACAGGGGAATTCACCCCTCCACTTT	CASTEQGNSPLHF
TRBD1	TRBJ2-7	NA	TRBV27	TGTGCCAGCAGTCTCGCCGGGACAGGGGGAACAAAGGTGTACTTC	CASSLAGTGGTKVYF
TRBD2	TRBJ2-7	medium-sized	TRBV27	TGTGCCAGCAGTTGGGGAAAAGCGGGAGGGCGAGGGTACGAGCAGTACTTC	CASSWGKAGGRGYEQYF
TRBD2	TRBJ2-2	NA	TRBV6-2/TRBV6-3	TGTGCCAGCAGTACCCGGACTAGCGGGGGGCTTGGGGCCGGGGAGCTGTTTTTT	CASSTRTSGGLGAGELFF
NA	TRBJ1-1	NA	TRBV27	TGTGCCAGCAGCCCCGTGAGGGTTACTGAAGCTTTCTTT	CASSPVRVTEAFF
NA	TRBJ2-3	NA	TRBV18	TGTGCCAGCCGGGATTGGCGCACAGATACGCAGTATTTT	CASRDWRTDTQYF
NA	TRBJ2-1	NA	TRBV5-1	TGCGCCAGCAGCTTGGTGCTCAAAGAAAACAATGAGCAGTTCTTC	CASSLVLKENNEQFF
NA	TRBJ1-5	NA	TRBV30	TGTGCCTGGAGTGACCACGGACTTGTCAATCAGCCCCAGCATTTT	CAWSDHGLVNQPQHF
NA	TRBJ2-5	few	TRBV14	TGTGCCAGCAGCTTTTCAGGGCCTGAGACCCAGTACTTC	CASSFSGPETQYF
TRBD1	TRBJ2-1	NA	TRBV6-2/TRBV6-3	TGTGCCAGCAGCCGCAGGGGGCGGGGAATGGGCAATGAGCAGTTCTTC	CASSRRGRGMGNEQFF
NA	TRBJ2-3	NA	TRBV5-4	TGTGCCAGCAGCTTGGAGCAGACACGCACAGATACGCAGTATTTT	CASSLEQTRTDTQYF
NA	TRBJ1-1	NA	TRBV28	TGTGCCAGCAGTTTATTTGGGGGGGCGGGTGAAGCTTTCTTT	CASSLFGGAGEAFF
NA	TRBJ2-2	NA	TRBV7-9	TGTGCCAGCAGCCGCCGAGGAAACACCGGGGAGCTGTTTTTT	CASSRRGNTGELFF
NA	TRBJ2-1	few	TRBV7-9	TGTGCCAGCAGCTGGGCGAACAATGAGCAGTTCTTC	CASSWANNEQFF
TRBD1	TRBJ2-7	NA	TRBV27	TGTGCCAGCAGTTCCGGGACAGGGCTATACGAGCAGTACTTC	CASSSGTGLYEQYF
NA	TRBJ1-4	NA	TRBV6-5	TGTGCCAGCAGTCCCTCCCCGGTTGAAAAACTGTTTTTT	CASSPSPVEKLFF
NA	TRBJ2-1	NA	TRBV27	TGTGCCAGCAGCCGATACAATGAGCAGTTCTTC	CASSRYNEQFF